The clone carrying this TCR beta chain has a count of ten or more. The antigen remains undetermined. This specimen belongs to a study of T cells in Graves' hyperthyroidism and ophthalmopathy. Findings of the study overall: Most expanded thyroid clonotypes above 0.001 recurred in blood. Researchers report that a 13 V-J model separated ophthalmopathy from stable hyperthyroidism. A median roughly 6.6 months before onset, the model predicted ophthalmopathy.

Fresh 10 ml peripheral blood yielded PBMCs. From RNA transcripts, TCR beta CDR3 regions were amplified. First-round RT-PCR with HTBI primers amplified the TCR CDR3 region. In TCRdb, the multiplex PCR reads were re-called with MiXCR into one record per CDR3 protein. The sample consists of under 450,000 distinct CDR3 sequences, approximately 18% of them appearing once. V lost 7 bases and J lost 4, with 23 bases in between. CDR1 is MNHEY and CDR2 is SMNVEV in the germline V gene (reference sequence). CDR3 length: 17 residues. The chain is built from TRBV27 and TRBJ2-1; D is uncertain. Sequences were obtained from blood. The source of this sequence is a woman between 25 and 40 years old with Graves' hyperthyroidism that later progressed to Graves' ophthalmopathy. The CDR3 protein is CASTFYVGGNSYNEQFF. The CDR3 DNA follows: TGTGCCAGCACCTTTTACGTGGGCGGAAACTCGTACAATGAGCAGTTCTTC.